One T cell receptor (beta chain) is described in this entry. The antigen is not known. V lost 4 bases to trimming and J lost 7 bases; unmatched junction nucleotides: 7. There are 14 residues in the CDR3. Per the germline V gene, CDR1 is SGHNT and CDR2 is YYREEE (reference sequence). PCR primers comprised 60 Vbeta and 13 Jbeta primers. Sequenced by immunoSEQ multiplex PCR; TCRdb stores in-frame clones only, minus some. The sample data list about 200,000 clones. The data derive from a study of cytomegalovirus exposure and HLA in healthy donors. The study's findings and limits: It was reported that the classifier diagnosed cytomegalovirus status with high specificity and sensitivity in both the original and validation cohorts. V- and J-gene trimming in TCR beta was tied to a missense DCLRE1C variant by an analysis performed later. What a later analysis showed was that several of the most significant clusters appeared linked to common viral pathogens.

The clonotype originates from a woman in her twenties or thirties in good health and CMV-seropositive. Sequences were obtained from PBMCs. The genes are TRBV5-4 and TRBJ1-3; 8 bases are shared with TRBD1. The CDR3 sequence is CASSPTGDLNTIYF. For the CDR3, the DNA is TGTGCCAGCAGCCCGACAGGGGATCTCAACACCATATATTTT.